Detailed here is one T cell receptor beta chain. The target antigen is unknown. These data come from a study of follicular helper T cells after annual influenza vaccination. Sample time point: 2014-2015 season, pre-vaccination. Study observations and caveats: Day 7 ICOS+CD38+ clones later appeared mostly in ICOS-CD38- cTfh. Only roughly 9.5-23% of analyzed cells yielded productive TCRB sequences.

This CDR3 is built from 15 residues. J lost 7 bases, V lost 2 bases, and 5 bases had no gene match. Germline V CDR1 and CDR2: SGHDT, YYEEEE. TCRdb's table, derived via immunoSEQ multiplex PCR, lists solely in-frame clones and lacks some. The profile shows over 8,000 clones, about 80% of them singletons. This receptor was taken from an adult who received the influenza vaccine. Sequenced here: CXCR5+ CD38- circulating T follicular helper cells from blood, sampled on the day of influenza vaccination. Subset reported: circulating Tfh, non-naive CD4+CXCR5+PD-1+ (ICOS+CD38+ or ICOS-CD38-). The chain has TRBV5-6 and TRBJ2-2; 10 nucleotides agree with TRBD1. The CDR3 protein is CASSFDRGRIGELFF. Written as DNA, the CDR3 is TGTGCCAGCAGCTTCGACAGGGGGCGGATCGGGGAGCTGTTTTTT.